This T cell receptor (beta chain) appears in the sequencing data of a study of T cells in Graves' hyperthyroidism and ophthalmopathy. Overall study context: At the time of initial diagnosis and before any treatment, peripheral blood was collected. Study-wide results and caveats: Researchers report that a 13 V-J model separated ophthalmopathy from stable hyperthyroidism.

Diagnosing involved the use of clinical symptoms, serum thyroxine and TRAb, thyroid ultrasound and orbital computed tomography. Per the germline V gene, CDR1 is SGHDT and CDR2 is YYEEEE. This CDR3 has 18 residues. Trimming at V came to 1 base and at J to 8 bases, leaving 14 bases not matched to a gene. This clonotype was detected only a few times. Its antigen is unidentified. Amplified TCR beta CDR3 regions derived from RNA transcripts. During a first-round RT-PCR of the TCR CDR3, the HTBI primer set was used. TCRdb re-called the multiplex PCR reads with MiXCR, one entry per CDR3 protein. This sample carries a few hundred thousand distinct CDR3 sequences, roughly 25% of them seen once, and the ten largest clones take roughly 70%.

The origin of this receptor is a man aged 45-65 years with Graves' hyperthyroidism. The J gene is TRBJ2-3, the V gene TRBV5-6; 12 nucleotides line up with TRBD2. The sequencing input was blood. The CDR3 is CASSLLRLAGELAGTQYF. Written as DNA, the CDR3 is TGTGCCAGCAGCTTGCTTCGACTAGCGGGAGAGTTAGCGGGTACGCAGTATTTT.